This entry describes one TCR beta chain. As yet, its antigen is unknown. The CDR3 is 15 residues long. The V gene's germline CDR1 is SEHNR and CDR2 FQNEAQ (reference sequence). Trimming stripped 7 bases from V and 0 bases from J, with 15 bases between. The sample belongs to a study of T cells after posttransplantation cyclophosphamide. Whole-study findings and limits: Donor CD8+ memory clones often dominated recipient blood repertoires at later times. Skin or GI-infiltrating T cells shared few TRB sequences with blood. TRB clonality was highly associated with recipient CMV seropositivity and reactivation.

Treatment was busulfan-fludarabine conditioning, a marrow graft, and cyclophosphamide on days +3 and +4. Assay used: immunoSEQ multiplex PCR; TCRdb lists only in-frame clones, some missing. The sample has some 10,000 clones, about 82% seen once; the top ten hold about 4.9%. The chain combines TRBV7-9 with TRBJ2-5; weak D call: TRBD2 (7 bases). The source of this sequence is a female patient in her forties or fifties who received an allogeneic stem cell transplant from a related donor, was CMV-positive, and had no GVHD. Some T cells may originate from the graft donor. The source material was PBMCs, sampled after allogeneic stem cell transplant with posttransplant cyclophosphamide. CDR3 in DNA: TGTGCCAGCATCGAGGGCGGGGGCCACCAAGAGACCCAGTACTTC. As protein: CASIEGGGHQETQYF.